The 5 T cell receptor beta chains below all came from one sample that was sequenced in a study of shared clonotypes between healthy human individuals (dated by TCRdb to between 2020 and 2021). Library method: the immunoSEQ multiplex PCR assay. Not all clones reach the TCRdb copy of this immuneACCESS table, which keeps in-frame sequences only. Checked studies attribute under half of the gap to unresolved V genes and leave the rest unexplained. The sample data list a few million clones, and around 94% of these were observed just once. The ten largest account for about 0.13% of the sample. Source material: naive CD4+ T cells sorted from blood. Reading the label with the study, this specimen's cell subset or site is: CD45RA+ positively selected. The receptors derive from a man younger than 30 in good health.

The chain joins TRBV9 to TRBJ2-5; D is ambiguous. The CDR3 sequence is 17 residues long. Germline V gene lookup returns CDR1 SGDLS and CDR2 YYNGEE. Trimming removed 0 bases at V and 0 bases at J, with 15 bases between. CDR3 loop: CASSVGMQLLDQETQYF. CDR3 bases: TGTGCCAGCAGCGTAGGTATGCAGTTACTGGACCAAGAGACCCAGTACTTC.

The gene calls are TRBV10-1 and TRBJ2-7; 10 bases are shared with TRBD1. Germline-derived CDR1 and CDR2 are WNHNN and SYGVQD (reference sequence). The CDR3 length is 14 residues. V was pared by 3 bases and J by 3 bases, with 2 bases of the junction left unmatched. CDR3 sequence: CASSDGQGDYEQYF. CDR3 DNA: TGCGCCAGCAGTGACGGACAGGGGGACTACGAGCAGTACTTC.

This clone was counted a single time. V is TRBV27 and J is TRBJ2-2; 7 bases are shared with TRBD2. Germline loops: CDR1 MNHEY, CDR2 SMNVEV (reference sequence). J was trimmed by 2 bases and V by 6 bases; bases with no gene match: 6. This CDR3 has 15 amino acids. The CDR3 coding sequence is TGTGCCAGCAGAGGGGCTAGCGGAAACACCGGGGAGCTGTTTTTT. Translating it yields CASRGASGNTGELFF.

The chain is built from TRBV27 and TRBJ2-5; the D is unclear. Trimming left V 7 bases short and J 2 bases short, with 11 bases between. Per the germline V gene, CDR1 is MNHEY and CDR2 is SMNVEV (reference sequence). This CDR3 has 13 residues. The CDR3 coding sequence is TGTGCCAGCAAGTTTCAGTTTCAAGAGACCCAGTACTTC. Its translation: CASKFQFQETQYF.

The chain joins TRBV14 to TRBJ1-2; D is ambiguous. Germline CDR1 reads SGHDN; CDR2 reads FVKESK. The CDR3 runs to 15 residues. V lost 5 bases and J lost 4, with 17 bases in between. DNA of the CDR3: TGTGCCAGCAGCTCACATGCTGGAAAGACCTATGGCTACACCTTC. Translating gives CASSSHAGKTYGYTF.